One sample yielded the 20 T cell receptor beta chains listed below, sequenced in a study of regulatory T cells in long-lasting Graves disease. TCR beta libraries were built with iRepertoire HTBI primers and Arm-PCR of CDR3 regions. TCRdb reprocessed the multiplex PCR reads with MiXCR, giving one entry per CDR3 protein. The sample shows 350,000 to 550,000 distinct CDR3 sequences, 11% to 15% of them seen only once. Time point in this sample: newly diagnosed GD, antithyroid drugs for less than 3 months. The TCR library used RNA extracted from PBMCs. This sample also belongs to another study, concerning T cells in Graves' hyperthyroidism and ophthalmopathy.

The specimen comprised peripheral blood mononuclear cells (PBMCs), sampled at new diagnosis, from a patient treated with antithyroid drugs. These receptors all stem from a woman between 50 and 59 years old with Graves disease.

There are many counts of this clonotype. The chain links TRBV28 to TRBJ2-7, with 7 nucleotides matching TRBD1. V lost 7 bases, J lost 3 bases, and 12 bases stayed unmatched. Germline lookup yields CDR1 MDHEN and CDR2 SYDVKM. The CDR3 runs to 15 residues. CDR3 amino acids: CASNAGTAINYEQYF. Written as DNA, the CDR3 is TGTGCCAGCAACGCCGGGACAGCAATTAACTACGAGCAGTACTTC.

The chain uses TRBV4-1 and TRBJ1-6, with D perhaps TRBD1 (6 bases). Germline V gene lookup returns CDR1 MGHRA and CDR2 YSYEKL. V shed 0 bases and J shed 8 bases, with 11 bases lying between them. The CDR3 runs 15 residues. The CDR3: CASSQDPGAHSPLHF. As DNA, the CDR3 is TGCGCCAGCAGCCAAGATCCGGGGGCTCATTCACCCCTCCACTTT.

This clonotype was counted a few times. The rearrangement joins TRBV18 to TRBJ1-5; 7 nucleotides match TRBD1. CDR1 and CDR2 from the germline V gene are KGHSH and LQKENI. CDR3 length: 16 amino acids. V gave up 6 bases and J gave up 4 bases; unmatched junction bases: 12. CDR3 nucleotide sequence: TGTGCCAGCTCTCCCGCAGGGGGAGGTAATAATCAGCCCCAGCATTTT. It yields the protein CASSPAGGGNNQPQHF.

This clonotype was counted ten times or more. The chain employs TRBV18 and TRBJ2-7, with D unresolved. The germline gives CDR1 KGHSH, CDR2 LQKENI. This CDR3 spans 14 amino acids. The V end was cut by 1 base, the J end by 2 bases, with 9 bases between. DNA for the CDR3: TGTGCCAGCTCACCACAGGTGAATCCCTACGAGCAGTACTTC. It codes for CASSPQVNPYEQYF. Together with reference TRBV18 and TRBJ2-7, the CDR3 gives the full variable domain: NAGVMQNPRHLVRRRGQEARLRCSPMKGHSHVYWYRQLPEEGLKFMVYLQKENIIDESGMPKERFSAEFPKEGPSILRIQQVVRGDSAAYFCASSPQVNPYEQYFGPGTRLTVT.

This clonotype was seen many times. The chain couples TRBV28 to TRBJ2-5; 7 positions match TRBD1. This CDR3 spans 20 amino acids. The V gene end was trimmed by 1 base and the J gene end by 6 bases; junction bases not matched to a gene: 23. Germline V gives CDR1 MDHEN, CDR2 SYDVKM. The CDR3 nucleotides are TGTGCCAGCAGTTTATACGCAGGGGGAGAGGGGCAGAACCGCGATCAGACCCAGTACTTC. Residues: CASSLYAGGEGQNRDQTQYF.

This clonotype was observed many times. This chain uses TRBV28 with TRBJ1-1, with D maybe TRBD1 (6 bases). There are 15 residues in the CDR3. The germline CDR1 and CDR2 sequences are MDHEN and SYDVKM. The germline V and J ends were trimmed by 7 bases and 3 bases, with 18 bases remaining between them. CDR3 sequence: CASKQPGGSYTEAFF. DNA for the CDR3: TGTGCCAGCAAACAGCCGGGGGGCTCGTACACTGAAGCTTTCTTT.

V gene TRBV5-1 combines with J gene TRBJ2-2; a possible D gene is TRBD1 (5 bases). The germline CDR1 and CDR2 sequences are SGHRS and YFSETQ. Trimming stripped 0 bases from V and 5 bases from J, with 17 bases between. The CDR3 is 17 residues long. The CDR3, as DNA: TGCGCCAGCAGCTTGGCGGGCTGGGGCCCGAGTACCGGGGAGCTGTTTTTT. It encodes CASSLAGWGPSTGELFF.

The chain recombines TRBV11-2 with TRBJ2-7, with D tentatively TRBD1 or TRBD2 (6 bases each). Germline-derived CDR1 and CDR2 are SGHAT and FQNNGV. CDR3 length: 14 amino acids. V shed 5 bases and J shed 4 bases, with 15 bases lying between them. CDR3: CASSHPGGGYEQYF. The CDR3 bases are TGTGCCAGCAGCCACCCAGGAGGGGGATACGAGCAGTACTTC. Together with reference TRBV11-2 and TRBJ2-7, the CDR3 gives the full variable domain: EAGVAQSPRYKIIEKRQSVAFWCNPISGHATLYWYQQILGQGPKLLIQFQNNGVVDDSQLPKDRFSAERLKGVDSTLKIQPAKLEDSAVYLCASSHPGGGYEQYFGPGTRLTVT.

This clonotype was counted many times. The chain carries TRBV28 and TRBJ2-1; TRBD2 matches 9 bases. The CDR3 totals 15 residues. Germline-derived CDR1 and CDR2 are MDHEN and SYDVKM. The V segment lost 11 bases and the J segment 4 bases; nucleotides outside the gene matches: 12. CDR3 bases: TGTGCCGCCCGGACTAGCGACAACCTTTACAATGAGCAGTTCTTC. It codes for CAARTSDNLYNEQFF. The full variable domain, in which reference TRBV28 and TRBJ2-1 provide the parts outside the CDR3, is DVKVTQSSRYLVKRTGEKVFLECVQDMDHENMFWYRQDPGLGLRLIYFSYDVKMKEKGDIPEGYSVSREKKERFSLILESASTNQTSMYLCAARTSDNLYNEQFFGPGTRLTVL.

This clonotype was counted a few times. This chain joins TRBV5-1 and TRBJ2-1; D gene ambiguous. CDR3 length: 14 residues. Germline CDR1 SGHRS, CDR2 YFSETQ. The V gene lost 2 bases and the J gene lost 9 bases, with 15 bases spanning the gap. The CDR3 loop is CASSLDQAYGEQFF. CDR3 bases: TGCGCCAGCAGCTTAGACCAGGCGTACGGTGAGCAGTTCTTC.

Points on this clonotype: A much larger clonotype is one base distant, so this may be a read error. The V call is TRBV18, the J call TRBJ2-3; D is unresolved. The J call is in doubt because the DNA end fits TRBJ2-7 better. Germline assignment: CDR1 KGHSH and CDR2 LQKENI. CDR3 length equals 13 residues. CDR3 protein: CASSPPTRYGQYF. Here the CDR3 DNA reads TGTGCCAGCTCACCCCCAACTCGCTACGGGCAGTACTTC.

This clonotype was picked up a small number of times. J is TRBJ2-1 and V is TRBV30; TRBD2 agrees at 7 bases. V was clipped by 0 bases and J by 3 bases; unmatched bases: 2. Germline V gene lookup returns CDR1 GTSNPN and CDR2 SVGIG (reference sequence). The CDR3 is 14 residues long. As DNA, the CDR3 is TGTGCCTGGAGTGTACAGCGGGGCTACAATGAGCAGTTCTTC. It specifies CAWSVQRGYNEQFF.

This clonotype was detected many times. This chain joins TRBV28 and TRBJ2-3; TRBD1 aligns across 7 bases. V was pared by 4 bases and J by 3 bases, with 10 bases of the junction left unmatched. Germline lookup yields CDR1 MDHEN and CDR2 SYDVKM. CDR3 length: 16 amino acids. The CDR3 sequence: CASSSFGTGETDTQYF. The CDR3 coding sequence is TGTGCCAGCAGTTCCTTTGGCACAGGGGAAACAGATACGCAGTATTTT.

In its sample, this clonotype was seen once. This may be a read error, as it is one base from a much larger clone. The chain has TRBV29-1 and TRBJ2-1; tentative D call: TRBD1 (5 bases). The CDR3 is made up of 17 amino acids. Per germline, CDR1 SQVTM and CDR2 ANQGSEA. The CDR3 DNA sequence: TGCAGCGTTGAATTATGGCAGGGTCGAGGTTCCTACAATGAGCAGCTCTTC. It translates to CSVELWQGRGSYNEQLF.

This clonotype has ten or more counts. The V call is TRBV20-1, the J call TRBJ1-5; D is ambiguous. Trimming pared 6 bases from V and 1 base from J, leaving 13 bases between. Germline V lookup: CDR1 DFQATT, CDR2 SNEGSKA (reference sequence). This CDR3 is built from 14 residues. The CDR3 DNA follows: TGCAGTGCACACCCGGGAAGCAGCAATCAGCCCCAGCATTTT. It translates to CSAHPGSSNQPQHF.

This clonotype was recorded a few times. The chain employs TRBV12-3 or TRBV12-4 and TRBJ2-7; D possibly corresponds to TRBD1 (6 bases). Trimming shortened V by 5 bases and J by 11 bases, and 25 bases separated the two germline ends. The CDR3 has 15 residues. This CDR3 reads CASSPTGHTEGVKYF. The CDR3 DNA is TGTGCCAGCAGTCCGACGGGACACACGGAAGGAGTGAAGTACTTC.

This clonotype was seen a handful of times. The gene calls are TRBV5-4 and TRBJ2-3; 7 nucleotides match TRBD2. Germline loops: CDR1 SGHNT, CDR2 YYREEE (reference sequence). The CDR3 consists of 15 residues. Unmatched junction bases numbered 7, after V lost 5 bases and J lost 1 base. The CDR3 DNA sequence: TGTGCCAGCAGACAATTAGCGGGCCGCACAGATACGCAGTATTTT. Amino acids: CASRQLAGRTDTQYF.

A few counts support this clonotype. This rearrangement joins TRBV18 to TRBJ1-6; TRBD1 agrees at 8 bases. The CDR3 has 14 amino acids. Trimming at V came to 6 bases and at J to 19 bases, leaving 17 bases not matched to a gene. The germline V gene has CDR1 KGHSH and CDR2 LQKENI. CDR3 nucleotides: TGTGCCAGCTCGCCGGGACAGGAGTTGATAAACGTTCACTTT. Protein: CASSPGQELINVHF.

Comment on this clonotype: With a much larger clone just one base away, this may be a read error. The chain joins TRBV6-1 to TRBJ2-7, with D possibly being TRBD1 (5 bases). Germline V gives CDR1 MNHNS, CDR2 SASEGT. The V end lost 7 bases, the J end lost 2 bases, and 15 bases lay between the germline ends. This CDR3 is built from 14 residues. CDR3 amino acids: CASKQAGNAYEQYF. Here the CDR3 DNA reads TGTGCCAGCAAGCAGGCAGGGAACGCCTACGAGCAGTACTTC.

This clonotype was counted at least ten times. J is TRBJ1-1 and V is TRBV6-1, with D maybe TRBD1 (6 bases). Trimming left V 5 bases short and J 8 bases short, with 18 bases between. Per the germline V gene, CDR1 is MNHNS and CDR2 is SASEGT. The CDR3 totals 14 residues. The CDR3 sequence: CASSTWTARVEAFF. CDR3 sequence (DNA): TGTGCCAGCAGTACCTGGACAGCCCGAGTGGAAGCTTTCTTT.